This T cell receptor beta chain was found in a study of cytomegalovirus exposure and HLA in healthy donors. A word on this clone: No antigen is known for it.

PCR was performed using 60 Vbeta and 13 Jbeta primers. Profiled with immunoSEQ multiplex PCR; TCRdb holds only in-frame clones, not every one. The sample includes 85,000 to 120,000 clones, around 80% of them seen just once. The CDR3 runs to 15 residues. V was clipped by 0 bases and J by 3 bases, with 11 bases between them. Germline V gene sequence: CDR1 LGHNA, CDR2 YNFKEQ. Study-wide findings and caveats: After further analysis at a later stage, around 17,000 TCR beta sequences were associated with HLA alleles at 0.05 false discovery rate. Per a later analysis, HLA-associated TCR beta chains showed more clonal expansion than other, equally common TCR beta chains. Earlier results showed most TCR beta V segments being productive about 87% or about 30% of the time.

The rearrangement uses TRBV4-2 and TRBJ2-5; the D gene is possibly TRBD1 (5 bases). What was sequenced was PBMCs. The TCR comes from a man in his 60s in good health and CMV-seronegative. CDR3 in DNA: TGTGCCAGCAGCCAAGATTTAGAAGGGGAAGAGACCCAGTACTTC. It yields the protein CASSQDLEGEETQYF.